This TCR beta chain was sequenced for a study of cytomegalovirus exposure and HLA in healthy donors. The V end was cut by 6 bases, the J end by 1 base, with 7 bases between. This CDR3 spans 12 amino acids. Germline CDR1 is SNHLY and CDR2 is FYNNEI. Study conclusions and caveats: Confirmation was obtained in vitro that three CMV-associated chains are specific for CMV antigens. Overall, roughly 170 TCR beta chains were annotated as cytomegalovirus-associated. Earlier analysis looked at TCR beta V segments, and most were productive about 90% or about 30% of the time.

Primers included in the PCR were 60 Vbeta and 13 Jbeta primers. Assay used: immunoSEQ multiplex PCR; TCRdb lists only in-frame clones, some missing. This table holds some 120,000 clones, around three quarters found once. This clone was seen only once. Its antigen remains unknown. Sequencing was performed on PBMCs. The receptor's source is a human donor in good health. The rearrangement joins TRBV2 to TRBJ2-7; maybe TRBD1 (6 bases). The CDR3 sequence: CASRGQSYEQYF. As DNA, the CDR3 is TGTGCCAGCAGAGGACAGTCCTACGAGCAGTACTTC. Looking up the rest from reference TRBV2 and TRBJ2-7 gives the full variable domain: EPEVTQTPSHQVTQMGQEVILRCVPISNHLYFYWYRQILGQKVEFLVSFYNNEISEKSEIFDDQFSVERPDGSNFTLKIRSTKLEDSAMYFCASRGQSYEQYFGPGTRLTVT.